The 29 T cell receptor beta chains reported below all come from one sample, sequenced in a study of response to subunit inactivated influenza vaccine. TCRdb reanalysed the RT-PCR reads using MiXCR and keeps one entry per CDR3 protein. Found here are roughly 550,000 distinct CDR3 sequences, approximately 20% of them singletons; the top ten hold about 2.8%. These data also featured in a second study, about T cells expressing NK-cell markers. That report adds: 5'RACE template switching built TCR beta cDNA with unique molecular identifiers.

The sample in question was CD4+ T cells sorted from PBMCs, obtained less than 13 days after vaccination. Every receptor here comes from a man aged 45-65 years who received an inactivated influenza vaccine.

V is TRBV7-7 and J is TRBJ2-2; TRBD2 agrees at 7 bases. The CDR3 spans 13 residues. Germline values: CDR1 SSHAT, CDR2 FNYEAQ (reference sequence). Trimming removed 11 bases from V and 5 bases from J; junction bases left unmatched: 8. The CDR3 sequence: CAVGREETGELFF. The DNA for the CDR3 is TGTGCCGTCGGACGGGAGGAGACCGGGGAGCTGTTTTTT.

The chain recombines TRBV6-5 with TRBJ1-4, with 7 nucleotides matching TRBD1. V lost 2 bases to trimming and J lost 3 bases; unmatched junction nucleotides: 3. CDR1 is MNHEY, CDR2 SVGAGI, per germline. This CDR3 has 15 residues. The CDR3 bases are TGTGCCAGCAGTTACATTGGACAGGCTAATGAAAAACTGTTTTTT. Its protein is CASSYIGQANEKLFF.

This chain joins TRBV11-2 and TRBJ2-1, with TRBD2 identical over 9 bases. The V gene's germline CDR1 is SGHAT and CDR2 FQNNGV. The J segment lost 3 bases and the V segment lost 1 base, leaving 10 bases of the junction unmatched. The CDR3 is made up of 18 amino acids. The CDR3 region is CASSLVPLRAGGYNEQFF. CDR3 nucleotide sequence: TGTGCCAGCAGCTTAGTCCCCCTCAGAGCGGGAGGCTACAATGAGCAGTTCTTC.

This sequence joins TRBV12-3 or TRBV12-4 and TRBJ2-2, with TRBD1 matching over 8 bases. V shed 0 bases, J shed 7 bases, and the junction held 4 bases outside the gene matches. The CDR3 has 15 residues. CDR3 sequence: CASSLATGGSGELFF. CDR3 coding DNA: TGTGCCAGCAGTTTAGCTACAGGGGGAAGCGGGGAGCTGTTTTTT.

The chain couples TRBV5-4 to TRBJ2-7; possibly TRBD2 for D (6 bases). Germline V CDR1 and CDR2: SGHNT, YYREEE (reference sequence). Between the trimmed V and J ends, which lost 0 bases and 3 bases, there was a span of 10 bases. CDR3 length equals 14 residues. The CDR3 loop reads CASSLGGVDYEQYF. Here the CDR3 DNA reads TGTGCCAGCAGCTTGGGGGGGGTGGACTACGAGCAGTACTTC.

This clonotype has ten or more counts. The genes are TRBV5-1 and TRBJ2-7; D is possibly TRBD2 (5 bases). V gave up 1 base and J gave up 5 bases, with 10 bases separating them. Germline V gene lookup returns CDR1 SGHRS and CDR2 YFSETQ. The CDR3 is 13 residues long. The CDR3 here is CASSLFEGNEQYF. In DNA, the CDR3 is TGCGCCAGCAGCTTGTTCGAGGGTAACGAGCAGTACTTC.

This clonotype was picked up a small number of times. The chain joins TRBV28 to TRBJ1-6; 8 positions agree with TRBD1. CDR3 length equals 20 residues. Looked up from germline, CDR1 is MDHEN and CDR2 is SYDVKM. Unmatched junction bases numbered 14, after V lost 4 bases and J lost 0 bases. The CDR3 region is CASSSLFGQGFSSYNSPLHF. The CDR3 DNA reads TGTGCCAGCAGTTCCCTGTTCGGACAGGGTTTTAGCTCCTATAATTCACCCCTCCACTTT.

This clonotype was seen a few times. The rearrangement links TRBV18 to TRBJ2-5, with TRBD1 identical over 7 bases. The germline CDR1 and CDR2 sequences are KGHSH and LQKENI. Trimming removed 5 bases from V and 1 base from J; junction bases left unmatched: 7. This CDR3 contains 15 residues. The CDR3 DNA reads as TGTGCCAGCTCAGTAACAGGGACAGCCCAAGAGACCCAGTACTTC. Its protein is CASSVTGTAQETQYF.

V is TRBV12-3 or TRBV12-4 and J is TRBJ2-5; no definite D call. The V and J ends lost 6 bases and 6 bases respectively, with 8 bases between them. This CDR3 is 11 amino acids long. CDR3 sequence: CASSDLQTQYF. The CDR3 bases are TGTGCCAGCAGCGACCTGCAGACCCAGTACTTC.

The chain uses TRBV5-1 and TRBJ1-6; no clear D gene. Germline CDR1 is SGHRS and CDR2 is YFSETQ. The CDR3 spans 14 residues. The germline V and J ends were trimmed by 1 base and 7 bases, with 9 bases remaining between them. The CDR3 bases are TGCGCCAGCAGCTTGACTATGGGGAATTCACCCCTCCACTTT. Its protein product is CASSLTMGNSPLHF.

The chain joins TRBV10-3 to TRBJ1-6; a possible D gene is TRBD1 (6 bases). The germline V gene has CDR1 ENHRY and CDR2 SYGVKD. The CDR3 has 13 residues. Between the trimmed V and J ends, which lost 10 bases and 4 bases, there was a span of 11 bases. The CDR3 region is CATAQGYNSPLHF. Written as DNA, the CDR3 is TGTGCCACCGCACAGGGTTATAATTCACCCCTCCACTTT.

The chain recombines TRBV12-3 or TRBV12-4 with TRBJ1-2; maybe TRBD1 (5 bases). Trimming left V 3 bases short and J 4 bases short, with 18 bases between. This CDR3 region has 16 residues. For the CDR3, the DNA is TGTGCCAGCAGTTTGGCTCTTCGGAGCGGGGGCTATGGCTACACCTTC. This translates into CASSLALRSGGYGYTF.

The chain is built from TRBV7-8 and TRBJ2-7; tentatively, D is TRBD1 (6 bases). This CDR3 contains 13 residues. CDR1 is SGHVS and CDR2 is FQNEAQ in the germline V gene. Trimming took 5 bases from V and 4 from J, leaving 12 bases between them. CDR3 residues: CASSRGQEYEQYF. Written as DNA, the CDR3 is TGTGCCAGCAGCAGGGGACAAGAATACGAGCAGTACTTC.

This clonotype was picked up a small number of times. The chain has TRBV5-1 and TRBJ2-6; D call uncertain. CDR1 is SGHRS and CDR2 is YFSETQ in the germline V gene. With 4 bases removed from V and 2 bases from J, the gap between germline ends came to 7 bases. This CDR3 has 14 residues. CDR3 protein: CASSATAGANVLTF. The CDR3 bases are TGCGCCAGCAGCGCGACTGCTGGGGCCAACGTCCTGACTTTC.

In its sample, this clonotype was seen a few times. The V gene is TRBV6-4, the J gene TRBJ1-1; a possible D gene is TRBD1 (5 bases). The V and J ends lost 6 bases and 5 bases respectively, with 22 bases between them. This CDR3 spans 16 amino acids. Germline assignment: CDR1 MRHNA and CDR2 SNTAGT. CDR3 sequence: CASSEYYTGRATEAFF. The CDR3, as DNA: TGTGCCAGCAGCGAATACTATACAGGTCGCGCAACTGAAGCTTTCTTT.

In nucleotides, the CDR3 is TGCAGTGCTAGAACGACTAGCGGGGGGTCCGACAATGAGCAGTTCTTC. Residues: CSARTTSGGSDNEQFF. V and J are TRBV20-1 and TRBJ2-1; TRBD2 matches at 13 bases. CDR3 length: 16 amino acids. Germline V gene lookup returns CDR1 DFQATT and CDR2 SNEGSKA (reference sequence). Unmatched junction bases numbered 6, after V lost 2 bases and J lost 5 bases.

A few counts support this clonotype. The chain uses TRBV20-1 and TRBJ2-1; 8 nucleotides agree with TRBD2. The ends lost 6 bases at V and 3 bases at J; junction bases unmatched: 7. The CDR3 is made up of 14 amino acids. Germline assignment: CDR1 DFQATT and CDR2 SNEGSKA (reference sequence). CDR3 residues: CSAQLAGSYNEQFF. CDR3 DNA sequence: TGCAGTGCCCAATTAGCGGGAAGCTACAATGAGCAGTTCTTC.

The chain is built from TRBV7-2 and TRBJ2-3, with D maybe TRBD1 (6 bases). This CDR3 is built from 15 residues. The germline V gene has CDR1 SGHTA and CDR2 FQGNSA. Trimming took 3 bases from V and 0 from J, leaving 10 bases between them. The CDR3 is CASSFYGQSTDTQYF. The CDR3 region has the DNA TGTGCCAGCAGCTTTTATGGACAGAGCACAGATACGCAGTATTTT.

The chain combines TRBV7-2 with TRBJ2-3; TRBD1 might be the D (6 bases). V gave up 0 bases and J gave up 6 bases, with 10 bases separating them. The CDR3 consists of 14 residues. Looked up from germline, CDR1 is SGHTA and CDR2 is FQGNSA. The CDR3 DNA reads TGTGCCAGCAGCTTAGCTGGGGGCATGGATACGCAGTATTTT. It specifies CASSLAGGMDTQYF. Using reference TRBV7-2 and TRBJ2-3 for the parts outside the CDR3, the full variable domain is GAGVSQSPSNKVTEKGKDVELRCDPISGHTALYWYRQSLGQGLEFLIYFQGNSAPDKSGLPSDRFSAERTGGSVSTLTIQRTQQEDSAVYLCASSLAGGMDTQYFGPGTRLTVL.

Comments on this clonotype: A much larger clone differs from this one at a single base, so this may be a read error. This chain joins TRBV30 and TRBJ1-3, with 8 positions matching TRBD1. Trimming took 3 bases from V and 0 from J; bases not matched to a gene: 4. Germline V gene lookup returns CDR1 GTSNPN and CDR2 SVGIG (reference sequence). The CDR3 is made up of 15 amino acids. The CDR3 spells CAWRRDRCSGNTIYF. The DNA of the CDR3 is TGTGCCTGGAGAAGGGACAGGTGCTCTGGAAACACCATATATTTT.

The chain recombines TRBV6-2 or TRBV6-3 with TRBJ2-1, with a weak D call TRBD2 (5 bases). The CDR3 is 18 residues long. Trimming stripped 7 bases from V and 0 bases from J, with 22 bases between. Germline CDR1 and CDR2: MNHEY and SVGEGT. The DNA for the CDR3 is TGTGCCAGCAAAGAGGAGGTAATGGCAGAACCCTCCTACAATGAGCAGTTCTTC. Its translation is CASKEEVMAEPSYNEQFF.

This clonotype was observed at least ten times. CDR3 DNA sequence: TGTGCCAGCAGCTTAGTTGCAGGTACCATGAACACTGAAGCTTTCTTT. Amino acids: CASSLVAGTMNTEAFF. This chain connects TRBV7-6 to TRBJ1-1, with no clear D. The V gene lost 1 base and the J gene lost 0 bases, with 12 bases spanning the gap. CDR3 length: 16 residues. Per germline, CDR1 SGHVS and CDR2 FNYEAQ.

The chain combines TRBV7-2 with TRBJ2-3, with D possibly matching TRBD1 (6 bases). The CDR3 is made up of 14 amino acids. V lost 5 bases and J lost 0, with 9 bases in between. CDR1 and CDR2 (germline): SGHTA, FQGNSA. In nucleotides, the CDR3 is TGTGCCAGCAGCGTGGACAGTAGCACAGATACGCAGTATTTT. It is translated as CASSVDSSTDTQYF.

CDR3 protein: CASSQETSGQFF. Here the CDR3 DNA reads TGTGCCAGCAGCCAAGAGACTTCAGGGCAGTTCTTC. This chain uses TRBV3-1 with TRBJ2-1; D gene ambiguous. Germline CDR1 is LGHDT and CDR2 is YNNKEL (reference sequence). V shed 0 bases and J shed 12 bases, with 9 bases lying between them. This CDR3 comprises 12 residues.

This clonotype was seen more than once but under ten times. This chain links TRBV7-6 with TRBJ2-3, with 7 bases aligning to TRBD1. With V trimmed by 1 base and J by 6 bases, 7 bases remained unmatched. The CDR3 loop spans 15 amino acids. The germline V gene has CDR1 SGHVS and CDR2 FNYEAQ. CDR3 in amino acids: CASSLGAGGSDTQYF. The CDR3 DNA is TGTGCCAGCAGCTTAGGGGCAGGGGGTTCGGATACGCAGTATTTT.

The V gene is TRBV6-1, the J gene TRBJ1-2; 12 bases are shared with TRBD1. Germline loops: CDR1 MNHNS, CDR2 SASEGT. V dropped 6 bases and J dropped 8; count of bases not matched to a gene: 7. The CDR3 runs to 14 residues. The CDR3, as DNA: TGTGCCAGCAGGGAGGGACAGGGGGCTCGCGGCTACACCTTC. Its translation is CASREGQGARGYTF.

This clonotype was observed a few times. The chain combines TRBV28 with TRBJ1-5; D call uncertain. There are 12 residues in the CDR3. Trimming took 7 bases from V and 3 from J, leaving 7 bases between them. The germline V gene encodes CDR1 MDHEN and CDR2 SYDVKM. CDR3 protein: CASTVPNQPQHF. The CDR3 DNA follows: TGTGCCAGCACCGTACCCAATCAGCCCCAGCATTTT.

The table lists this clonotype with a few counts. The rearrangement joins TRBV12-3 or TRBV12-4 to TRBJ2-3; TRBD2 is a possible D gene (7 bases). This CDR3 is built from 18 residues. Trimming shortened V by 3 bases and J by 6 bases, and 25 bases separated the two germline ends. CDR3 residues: CASSFRASGLRGMDTQYF. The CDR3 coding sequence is TGTGCCAGCAGTTTCAGGGCTAGCGGACTAAGGGGGATGGATACGCAGTATTTT.

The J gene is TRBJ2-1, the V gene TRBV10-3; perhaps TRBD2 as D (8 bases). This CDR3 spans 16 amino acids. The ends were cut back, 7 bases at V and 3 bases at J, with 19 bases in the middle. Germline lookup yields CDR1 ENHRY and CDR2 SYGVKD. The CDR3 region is CAITTRGDSYYNEQFF. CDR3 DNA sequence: TGTGCCATCACTACGCGGGGGGACAGCTACTACAATGAGCAGTTCTTC.